These 20 T cell receptor beta chains originate from one sample sequenced in a study of cytomegalovirus exposure and HLA in healthy donors. Primers included in the PCR were 60 Vbeta and 13 Jbeta primers. The method was immunoSEQ multiplex PCR; TCRdb's version includes in-frame clones alone and lacks a portion of them. The profile shows some 140,000 clones, 79% of them singletons. The sequencing sample was made of PBMCs. All receptors derive from a man aged 40-55 years in good health and CMV-seropositive.

The J gene is TRBJ2-7, the V gene TRBV11-2, with TRBD1 as a possible D gene (5 bases). CDR3 length: 15 residues. V lost 5 bases and J lost 1, with 15 bases in between. Germline values: CDR1 SGHAT, CDR2 FQNNGV. The CDR3 DNA follows: TGTGCCAGCAGCCTTCAGGGATTGTCGTCCTACGAGCAGTACTTC. Translation: CASSLQGLSSYEQYF.

The CDR3 spells CASSFSGGNEKLFF. The CDR3 nucleotides are TGTGCCAGCAGTTTCTCCGGAGGTAATGAAAAACTGTTTTTT. J is TRBJ1-4 and V is TRBV27; D remains unclear. V was shortened by 3 bases and J by 4 bases, with 9 bases between the two germline ends. The CDR3 loop spans 14 amino acids. Per the germline V gene, CDR1 is MNHEY and CDR2 is SMNVEV (reference sequence).

This clone was recorded a few times. The V call is TRBV4-1, the J call TRBJ2-7; maybe TRBD1 (6 bases). Germline V gene lookup returns CDR1 MGHRA and CDR2 YSYEKL. Trimming removed 3 bases from V and 0 bases from J, with 18 bases in between. This CDR3 region has 17 residues. Written as DNA, the CDR3 is TGCGCCAGCAGCCAGAATGCCGGGACACTCGGCTCCTACGAGCAGTACTTC. The encoded protein is CASSQNAGTLGSYEQYF.

The V call is TRBV30, the J call TRBJ2-7; 12 positions match TRBD2. V trimming: 5 bases; J trimming: 6 bases; junction bases outside the gene matches: 5. The germline V gene encodes CDR1 GTSNPN and CDR2 SVGIG (reference sequence). The CDR3 is 13 residues long. The CDR3 protein is CAWCRLAGAEQYF. DNA of the CDR3: TGTGCCTGGTGCAGACTAGCGGGAGCCGAGCAGTACTTC.

About this clone itself: Sequence at one end of the junction differs from germline and may be a read error. V is TRBV7-7 and J is TRBJ2-7, with 11 bases that match TRBD1. The CDR3 length is 15 residues. The V gene's germline CDR1 is SSHAT and CDR2 FNYEAQ (reference sequence). CDR3 loop: CASSPPGQGVDEQYF. The DNA of the CDR3 is TGTGCTAGCAGCCCACCGGGACAGGGGGTTGACGAGCAGTACTTC.

As DNA, the CDR3 is TGCAGCGTTGTGGGTGGGAGGAATTACAATGAGCAGTTCTTC. It codes for CSVVGGRNYNEQFF. V gene TRBV29-1 combines with J gene TRBJ2-1, with D possibly being TRBD2 (6 bases). Germline loops: CDR1 SQVTM, CDR2 ANQGSEA. Trimming removed 4 bases at V and 4 bases at J, with 14 bases between. The CDR3 is 14 residues long.

This rearrangement joins TRBV5-1 to TRBJ2-5; possibly TRBD2 for D (5 bases). The last part of the DNA fits TRBJ2-7 better; the J call may be wrong. The CDR3 spans 13 residues. Germline CDR1 is SGHRS and CDR2 is YFSETQ. In nucleotides, the CDR3 is TGCGCCAGCAACGAGGGAGACTCCTACGAGCAGTACTTC. This codes for CASNEGDSYEQYF.

The DNA for the CDR3 is TGTGCCAGCAGTTTATCCACGGGAGGTTTCAGCTATGGCTACACCTTC. This encodes CASSLSTGGFSYGYTF. The genes are TRBV28 and TRBJ1-2, with unresolved D. Per germline, CDR1 MDHEN and CDR2 SYDVKM. CDR3 length: 16 amino acids. Between the trimmed V and J ends, which lost 1 base and 4 bases, there was a span of 16 bases.

CDR3 coding DNA: TGTGCCAGCAGCTTGGATAGCGGGATTAACCAAGAGACCCAGTACTTC. Protein: CASSLDSGINQETQYF. The chain combines TRBV5-8 with TRBJ2-5, with 8 bases lining up with TRBD2. The germline V gene encodes CDR1 SGHTS and CDR2 YDEGEE. Germline trimming cut 0 bases from V and 0 bases from J; bases unmatched to any gene: 4. This CDR3 region has 16 residues.

This clone came up a few times. This sequence joins TRBV25-1 and TRBJ1-1, with D perhaps matching TRBD1 (6 bases). The CDR3 has 14 amino acids. Deletions cut 4 bases from V and 5 bases from J, with 14 bases between. CDR1 is MGHDK, CDR2 SYGVNS, per germline. Here the CDR3 reads CASSVNREGTEAFF. CDR3 bases: TGTGCCAGCAGTGTAAACAGGGAGGGGACTGAAGCTTTCTTT.

Only a few counts were recorded for this clone. The chain recombines TRBV5-1 with TRBJ2-5, with D perhaps matching TRBD1 (6 bases). CDR1 is SGHRS, CDR2 YFSETQ, per germline. V dropped 2 bases and J dropped 4 bases, with 15 bases sitting between them. The CDR3 spans 15 residues. This CDR3 is CASSLQGIAAETQYF. The CDR3 DNA is TGCGCCAGCAGCTTACAGGGAATCGCGGCAGAGACCCAGTACTTC. The entire variable domain, with the rest obtained from reference TRBV5-1 and TRBJ2-5, is as follows: KAGVTQTPRYLIKTRGQQVTLSCSPISGHRSVSWYQQTPGQGLQFLFEYFSETQRNKGNFPGRFSGRQFSNSRSEMNVSTLELGDSALYLCASSLQGIAAETQYFGPGTRLLVL.

V gene TRBV7-9 combines with J gene TRBJ1-1; D remains ambiguous. CDR1 is SEHNR and CDR2 is FQNEAQ in the germline V gene (reference sequence). The V end was cut by 5 bases, the J end by 4 bases, with 17 bases between. This CDR3 region has 15 residues. CDR3 sequence: CASSTRGLVGTEAFF. The CDR3 nucleotides read TGTGCCAGCAGCACCCGCGGGCTGGTAGGCACTGAAGCTTTCTTT.

This chain connects TRBV6-6 to TRBJ2-5; 9 bases align to TRBD2. Germline CDR1 is MNHNY and CDR2 is SVGAGI (reference sequence). The J segment lost 1 base and the V segment lost 2 bases, leaving 2 bases of the junction unmatched. The CDR3 consists of 15 residues. The CDR3 nucleotides are TGTGCCAGCAGTTACGCGGGAGGGTTCCAAGAGACCCAGTACTTC. Residues: CASSYAGGFQETQYF.

This chain links TRBV2 with TRBJ2-7, with a possible D match to TRBD2 (5 bases). This CDR3 is built from 12 residues. The germline V gene has CDR1 SNHLY and CDR2 FYNNEI. Between the trimmed V and J ends, which lost 0 bases and 5 bases, there was a span of 5 bases. CDR3 protein: CASSEAGDEQYF. The CDR3 nucleotides are TGTGCCAGCAGTGAAGCGGGAGACGAGCAGTACTTC.

This clone was counted a few times. The chain has TRBV11-2 and TRBJ2-3, with 8 bases aligning to TRBD1. V trimming: 4 bases; J trimming: 0 bases; junction bases outside the gene matches: 6. This CDR3 spans 16 amino acids. Germline assignment: CDR1 SGHAT and CDR2 FQNNGV. CDR3: CASSSWRTGSTDTQYF. CDR3 DNA sequence: TGTGCCAGCAGCTCCTGGAGGACAGGGAGCACAGATACGCAGTATTTT.

The chain is built from TRBV30 and TRBJ1-5, with D hard to call. Germline CDR1 reads GTSNPN; CDR2 reads SVGIG (reference sequence). The CDR3 length is 13 residues. Trimming pared 0 bases from V and 3 bases from J, leaving 6 bases between. The CDR3, as DNA: TGTGCCTGGAGTGTACTGAACAATCAGCCCCAGCATTTT. Translating it yields CAWSVLNNQPQHF.

Comments on this clone: Sequence at one end of the junction differs from germline and may be a read error. The J gene is TRBJ2-7, the V gene TRBV2; no definite D call. CDR1 and CDR2 from the germline V gene are SNHLY and FYNNEI. CDR3 length: 10 amino acids. CDR3 nucleotide sequence: TGTGCCAGCAGTGAAGACTCTCGGGTCTTC. This sequence encodes CASSEDSRVF.

The rearrangement joins TRBV2 to TRBJ1-1; D is ambiguous. Looked up from germline, CDR1 is SNHLY and CDR2 is FYNNEI. Trimming removed 7 bases from V and 0 bases from J, with 9 bases in between. This CDR3 is built from 13 residues. CDR3 residues: CASKRDMNTEAFF. CDR3 nucleotides: TGTGCCAGCAAGAGGGATATGAACACTGAAGCTTTCTTT.

J is TRBJ2-1 and V is TRBV7-6; 9 bases are a match to TRBD2. J was trimmed by 5 bases and V by 2 bases; bases with no gene match: 4. Germline CDR1 SGHVS, CDR2 FNYEAQ. The CDR3 totals 15 residues. The CDR3 sequence: CASSLSWTSDNEQFF. The CDR3 DNA follows: TGTGCCAGCAGCTTATCCTGGACTAGCGACAATGAGCAGTTCTTC.

The chain combines TRBV10-3 with TRBJ2-1, with 8 bases matching TRBD1. The CDR3 is made up of 14 amino acids. Germline lookup yields CDR1 ENHRY and CDR2 SYGVKD. With V trimmed by 5 bases and J by 6 bases, 6 bases remained unmatched. Written as DNA, the CDR3 is TGTGCCATCAGTAGTGACAGGGGAATCAATGAGCAGTTCTTC. Amino acid sequence: CAISSDRGINEQFF.